This T cell receptor (beta chain) was obtained from a study of CD8+ T cells in alopecia areata. In the study overall: Patients in the study were on tofacitinib for 6 to 18 months, then off it for 6 months. Regarding the study as a whole: Affected scalp, especially in alopecia totalis/universalis, had a higher clonality than normal scalp did.

Germline V lookup: CDR1 SGDLS, CDR2 YYNGEE. The CDR3 totals 13 residues. V shed 5 bases and J shed 2 bases, with 9 bases lying between them. For this clone: Its antigen is as yet unknown.

PBMCs served as the source from which CD4+ and CD8+ T cells were sorted. The sequencing template was cDNA reverse transcribed from extracted RNA. Profiled with immunoSEQ multiplex PCR; TCRdb holds only in-frame clones, not every one. The sample shows about 150,000 clones, under 60% of them seen only once. The sequenced sample was CD4+ T cells sorted from blood, obtained at week 0. The rearrangement links TRBV9 to TRBJ2-3; D is ambiguous. The source is a human donor with alopecia areata. CDR3 protein: CASSRISTDTQYF. CDR3 in DNA: TGTGCCAGCAGTCGTATCTCCACAGATACGCAGTATTTT.